Below, 30 T cell receptor beta chains from the same sample are listed, as sequenced in a study of cytomegalovirus exposure and HLA in healthy donors. In the PCR, 60 Vbeta and 13 Jbeta primers were used. Sequenced by immunoSEQ multiplex PCR; TCRdb stores in-frame clones only, minus some. Here the sample spans approximately 110,000 clones, about 85% being singletons. Sequenced sample: PBMCs. The receptors originated from a man aged 45-60 years in good health and CMV-seronegative.

The chain combines TRBV13 with TRBJ2-7; 10 bases match TRBD1. J lost 0 bases, V lost 0 bases, and 8 bases had no gene match. CDR3 length equals 18 residues. The germline V gene has CDR1 PRHDT and CDR2 FYEKMQ (reference sequence). The CDR3 DNA sequence: TGTGCCAGCAGCTTAGGAGAGGGACAGGGGCGAAGCTCCTACGAGCAGTACTTC. It is translated as CASSLGEGQGRSSYEQYF. Variable domain in full (rest from reference TRBV13 and TRBJ2-7): AAGVIQSPRHLIKEKRETATLKCYPIPRHDTVYWYQQGPGQDPQFLISFYEKMQSDKGSIPDRFSAQQFSDYHSELNMSSLELGDSALYFCASSLGEGQGRSSYEQYFGPGTRLTVT.

V gene TRBV19 combines with J gene TRBJ1-2; no clear D gene. Trimming took off 1 base at V and 0 bases at J, with 9 bases between the two ends. The V gene's germline CDR1 is LNHDA and CDR2 SQIVND (reference sequence). The length of the CDR3 is 15 residues. This CDR3 is CASSIVGASNYGYTF. The CDR3 coding sequence is TGTGCCAGTAGTATAGTCGGAGCTTCTAACTATGGCTACACCTTC.

The CDR3 here is CASSRGDRASNQPQHF. The CDR3 nucleotides are TGTGCCAGCAGCAGAGGGGACAGGGCTAGCAATCAGCCCCAGCATTTT. The chain employs TRBV9 and TRBJ1-5; TRBD1 matches 9 bases. The CDR3 extends over 16 amino acids. Trimming at V came to 4 bases and at J to 0 bases, leaving 5 bases not matched to a gene. Germline CDR1 reads SGDLS; CDR2 reads YYNGEE.

The genes are TRBV30 and TRBJ2-7; possibly TRBD1 for D (7 bases). CDR1 and CDR2 (germline): GTSNPN, SVGIG (reference sequence). The V gene lost 2 bases and the J gene lost 12 bases, with 17 bases spanning the gap. The length of the CDR3 is 12 residues. The CDR3 coding sequence is TGTGCCTGGAGTTTTGCGACAGGGAGGACGTACTTC. Encoded protein: CAWSFATGRTYF.

This chain joins TRBV29-1 and TRBJ1-2, with 7 positions matching TRBD1. The trim removed 7 bases at V and 4 bases at J, leaving 6 bases unmatched. CDR1 SQVTM and CDR2 ANQGSEA come from the germline V gene. The CDR3 loop spans 12 amino acids. The CDR3 sequence is CSDQDRFYGYTF. DNA for the CDR3: TGCAGCGACCAGGACAGGTTCTATGGCTACACCTTC.

The rearrangement joins TRBV18 to TRBJ1-3, with a possible D match to TRBD1 (5 bases). Germline values: CDR1 KGHSH, CDR2 LQKENI. This CDR3 spans 16 amino acids. The V end lost 2 bases, the J end lost 0 bases, and 11 bases lay between the germline ends. CDR3 sequence: CASSPVRQFSGNTIYF. As DNA, the CDR3 is TGTGCCAGCTCACCAGTGAGACAGTTCTCTGGAAACACCATATATTTT.

V usage is TRBV19 and J usage is TRBJ1-1, with D uncertain. CDR1 LNHDA and CDR2 SQIVND come from the germline V gene (reference sequence). Between the trimmed V and J ends, which lost 6 bases and 1 base, there was a span of 9 bases. This CDR3 is built from 13 residues. For the CDR3, the DNA is TGTGCCAGTAGGCAGCGGGCGAACACTGAAGCTTTCTTT. Translated, it gives CASRQRANTEAFF. The full variable domain, rest sourced from reference TRBV19 and TRBJ1-1, is DGGITQSPKYLFRKEGQNVTLSCEQNLNHDAMYWYRQDPGQGLRLIYYSQIVNDFQKGDIAEGYSVSREKKESFPLTVTSAQKNPTAFYLCASRQRANTEAFFGQGTRLTVV.

The chain employs TRBV25-1 and TRBJ2-3, with a weak D call TRBD1 (6 bases). V lost 3 bases and J 4 bases, leaving 14 bases between the germline ends. This CDR3 comprises 15 residues. Per the germline V gene, CDR1 is MGHDK and CDR2 is SYGVNS. The CDR3 sequence: CASSDVHRAPDTQYF. In DNA, the CDR3 is TGTGCCAGCAGTGATGTCCACAGGGCCCCAGATACGCAGTATTTT.

V gene TRBV6-1 combines with J gene TRBJ1-5; TRBD1 matches at 8 bases. This CDR3 contains 13 residues. The germline CDR1 and CDR2 sequences are MNHNS and SASEGT. J lost 4 bases, V lost 8 bases, and 4 bases had no gene match. This chain's CDR3 is CASWDRLNQPQHF. CDR3 bases: TGTGCCAGCTGGGACAGGTTGAATCAGCCCCAGCATTTT.

CDR3 protein: CASSQRSYHPGNTIYF. Here the CDR3 DNA reads TGTGCCAGCAGCCAAAGGTCATACCACCCGGGGAACACCATATATTTT. The chain employs TRBV14 and TRBJ1-3; D unclear. V lost 2 bases to trimming and J lost 7 bases, with 18 bases between them. Per the germline V gene, CDR1 is SGHDN and CDR2 is FVKESK. The CDR3 is 16 residues long.

The chain uses TRBV19 and TRBJ2-4; TRBD1 is a possible D gene (6 bases). The CDR3 has 15 amino acids. Germline loops: CDR1 LNHDA, CDR2 SQIVND (reference sequence). V lost 10 bases and J 9 bases, leaving 25 bases between the germline ends. The CDR3 sequence: CATDPLGTLRTIQYF. In nucleotides, the CDR3 is TGTGCCACCGACCCCCTAGGGACATTACGTACCATTCAGTACTTC.

This chain connects TRBV5-4 to TRBJ1-4, with 7 bases that match TRBD1. From germline, CDR1 is SGHNT and CDR2 YYREEE (reference sequence). The V segment lost 0 bases and the J segment 6 bases; nucleotides outside the gene matches: 2. The CDR3 extends over 14 amino acids. This CDR3 reads CASSLEQGYEKLFF. The DNA for the CDR3 is TGTGCCAGCAGCTTGGAACAGGGGTATGAAAAACTGTTTTTT.

The chain is built from TRBV30 and TRBJ2-1; 11 bases align to TRBD1. Per germline, CDR1 GTSNPN and CDR2 SVGIG (reference sequence). This CDR3 contains 14 residues. Trimming removed 5 bases from V and 3 bases from J; junction bases left unmatched: 3. CDR3 in amino acids: CAWGQGAGYNEQFF. The CDR3 DNA follows: TGTGCCTGGGGACAGGGGGCCGGCTACAATGAGCAGTTCTTC.

This clone was detected only once. This chain uses TRBV30 with TRBJ1-5; tentatively, D is TRBD1 (6 bases). V gave up 1 base and J gave up 3 bases, with 7 bases separating them. CDR1 and CDR2 from the germline V gene are GTSNPN and SVGIG (reference sequence). The CDR3 spans 13 residues. CDR3 region: CAWSEGVNQPQHF. CDR3 sequence (DNA): TGTGCCTGGAGTGAGGGGGTCAATCAGCCCCAGCATTTT.

The chain employs TRBV9 and TRBJ2-5; the match to TRBD2 covers 11 bases. The trim removed 0 bases at V and 4 bases at J, leaving 17 bases unmatched. Per germline, CDR1 SGDLS and CDR2 YYNGEE. The CDR3 sequence is 20 residues long. In DNA, the CDR3 is TGTGCCAGCAGCGTAGTAGTCGTAGTCGAACTAGCGGGAGTCATAGAGACCCAGTACTTC. It encodes CASSVVVVVELAGVIETQYF.

CDR3 region: CASSFPRGTNTGELFF. CDR3 nucleotides: TGCGCCAGCAGCTTCCCACGGGGTACCAACACCGGGGAGCTGTTTTTT. The chain recombines TRBV5-1 with TRBJ2-2, with D perhaps TRBD2 (5 bases). The CDR3 consists of 16 residues. Germline V gene lookup returns CDR1 SGHRS and CDR2 YFSETQ. Deletions cut 2 bases from V and 2 bases from J, with 13 bases between.

The J gene is TRBJ1-2, the V gene TRBV5-1; 7 bases map to TRBD1. Germline trimming cut 4 bases from V and 4 bases from J; bases unmatched to any gene: 4. The CDR3 totals 13 residues. The germline V gene has CDR1 SGHRS and CDR2 YFSETQ. The CDR3 reads CASSVTGTYGYTF. CDR3 DNA sequence: TGCGCCAGCAGCGTGACAGGGACCTATGGCTACACCTTC.

The J gene is TRBJ1-3, the V gene TRBV9; D may be TRBD1 (6 bases). The CDR3 extends over 15 amino acids. The ends were cut back, 0 bases at V and 4 bases at J, with 11 bases in the middle. From germline, CDR1 is SGDLS and CDR2 YYNGEE. The CDR3 coding sequence is TGTGCCAGCAGCGTAGGGGGGGGCTGGGGAAACACCATATATTTT. Its translation is CASSVGGGWGNTIYF.

The chain is built from TRBV6-1 and TRBJ1-3; D perhaps matches TRBD1 (6 bases). V lost 2 bases and J 2 bases, leaving 10 bases between the germline ends. CDR1 is MNHNS and CDR2 is SASEGT in the germline V gene. This CDR3 region has 15 residues. The CDR3 DNA reads TGTGCCAGCAGTGAATGGGCAGGGGCTGGAAACACCATATATTTT. It yields the protein CASSEWAGAGNTIYF.

The chain links TRBV18 to TRBJ1-3, with 7 bases identical to TRBD1. The ends lost 3 bases at V and 4 bases at J; junction bases unmatched: 15. Germline-derived CDR1 and CDR2 are KGHSH and LQKENI. The CDR3 has 18 amino acids. The CDR3: CASSPVMGQTVIGNTIYF. CDR3 sequence (DNA): TGTGCCAGCTCACCCGTTATGGGACAGACGGTAATCGGAAACACCATATATTTT.

The chain joins TRBV7-9 to TRBJ2-5; TRBD2 is a possible D gene (6 bases). The CDR3 is 14 residues long. Trimming shortened V by 1 base and J by 5 bases, and 11 bases separated the two germline ends. The germline V gene encodes CDR1 SEHNR and CDR2 FQNEAQ (reference sequence). The CDR3 bases are TGTGCCAGCAGCTTAGTCGGGGGTGGGGAGACCCAGTACTTC. This encodes CASSLVGGGETQYF.

The chain has TRBV19 and TRBJ1-5; D is unclear. The CDR3 totals 16 residues. Per the germline V gene, CDR1 is LNHDA and CDR2 is SQIVND (reference sequence). Trimming left V 4 bases short and J 5 bases short, with 18 bases between. The CDR3 is CASSTLRTGLYQPQHF. The DNA of the CDR3 is TGTGCCAGTAGTACCTTAAGGACGGGATTGTATCAGCCCCAGCATTTT.

The rearrangement joins TRBV5-1 to TRBJ2-3; 9 nucleotides agree with TRBD1. The CDR3 runs to 15 residues. Looked up from germline, CDR1 is SGHRS and CDR2 is YFSETQ. Unmatched junction bases numbered 3, after V lost 2 bases and J lost 2 bases. The CDR3 loop reads CASSLQGANTDTQYF. As DNA, the CDR3 is TGCGCCAGCAGCTTACAGGGGGCGAACACAGATACGCAGTATTTT. The complete variable domain, with remaining parts taken from reference TRBV5-1 and TRBJ2-3, reads KAGVTQTPRYLIKTRGQQVTLSCSPISGHRSVSWYQQTPGQGLQFLFEYFSETQRNKGNFPGRFSGRQFSNSRSEMNVSTLELGDSALYLCASSLQGANTDTQYFGPGTRLTVL.

This chain joins TRBV25-1 and TRBJ1-5; D uncertain. The CDR3 consists of 14 residues. The germline V gene encodes CDR1 MGHDK and CDR2 SYGVNS. Trimming cost V 1 base and J 5 bases, with 9 bases left between them. The DNA for the CDR3 is TGTGCCAGCAGTGAATTTACAGAACATCAGCCCCAGCATTTT. As protein: CASSEFTEHQPQHF.

The chain combines TRBV7-2 with TRBJ2-7; TRBD2 is a possible D gene (5 bases). Per germline, CDR1 SGHTA and CDR2 FQGNSA. This CDR3 has 14 residues. The germline V and J ends were trimmed by 4 bases and 4 bases, with 14 bases remaining between them. Here the CDR3 reads CASSSPGWGYEQYF. CDR3 nucleotides: TGTGCCAGCAGCTCCCCGGGGTGGGGTTACGAGCAGTACTTC.

This rearrangement joins TRBV7-3 to TRBJ1-2, with 8 nucleotides matching TRBD1. The CDR3 length is 14 residues. With 2 bases clipped from V and 6 bases from J, the junction kept 5 bases outside the gene matches. The V gene's germline CDR1 is SGHTA and CDR2 FQGTGA. The CDR3 DNA reads TGTGCCAGCAGCTTAGGGTTACAGGGGGATGGCTACACCTTC. Its translation is CASSLGLQGDGYTF.

V gene TRBV2 combines with J gene TRBJ1-5; tentatively, D is TRBD1 (6 bases). This CDR3 comprises 16 residues. Germline V lookup: CDR1 SNHLY, CDR2 FYNNEI. The germline V and J ends were trimmed by 5 bases and 1 base, with 15 bases remaining between them. In DNA, the CDR3 is TGTGCCAGCAGTATCACAGGGAGGGGAAGCAATCAGCCCCAGCATTTT. Translation gives CASSITGRGSNQPQHF.

CDR3: CASSKDRGDTDTQYF. Written as DNA, the CDR3 is TGTGCCAGCTCGAAGGACAGGGGGGACACAGATACGCAGTATTTT. This chain joins TRBV18 and TRBJ2-3; 10 bases map to TRBD1. J was trimmed by 2 bases and V by 6 bases; bases with no gene match: 5. Germline V lookup: CDR1 KGHSH, CDR2 LQKENI. The CDR3 extends over 15 amino acids. Based on the CDR3 plus reference TRBV18 and TRBJ2-3, the full variable domain is NAGVMQNPRHLVRRRGQEARLRCSPMKGHSHVYWYRQLPEEGLKFMVYLQKENIIDESGMPKERFSAEFPKEGPSILRIQQVVRGDSAAYFCASSKDRGDTDTQYFGPGTRLTVL.

This chain connects TRBV28 to TRBJ1-5; D is ambiguous. The germline V gene has CDR1 MDHEN and CDR2 SYDVKM. CDR3 length equals 17 residues. V lost 6 bases and J 7 bases, leaving 25 bases between the germline ends. CDR3 protein: CASRREGSRVINQPQHF. CDR3 bases: TGTGCCAGCAGACGAGAGGGCAGTCGGGTAATCAACCAGCCCCAGCATTTT.

This clone showed up just a few times. The chain carries TRBV6-1 and TRBJ1-4; 11 nucleotides match TRBD1. J gave up 8 bases and V 5 bases, and 7 bases lay outside the gene matches. Germline values: CDR1 MNHNS, CDR2 SASEGT. This CDR3 comprises 15 residues. The CDR3 region is CASSRSGTGGEKLFF. The CDR3 DNA follows: TGTGCCAGCAGTCGTTCCGGGACAGGGGGAGAAAAACTGTTTTTT.